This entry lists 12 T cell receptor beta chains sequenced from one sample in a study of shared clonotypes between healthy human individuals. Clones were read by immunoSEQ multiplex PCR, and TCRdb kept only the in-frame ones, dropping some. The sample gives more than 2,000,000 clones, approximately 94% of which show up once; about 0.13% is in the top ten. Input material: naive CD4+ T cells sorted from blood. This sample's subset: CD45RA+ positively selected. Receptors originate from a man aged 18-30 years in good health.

The CDR3 is CASSYSIAANTGELFF. The CDR3 DNA reads TGTGCCAGCAGTTACTCGATTGCAGCGAACACCGGGGAGCTGTTTTTT. The chain carries TRBV6-5 and TRBJ2-2; D is unclear. V gave up 0 bases and J gave up 0 bases, with 8 bases separating them. The length of the CDR3 is 16 residues. Germline V CDR1 and CDR2: MNHEY, SVGAGI.

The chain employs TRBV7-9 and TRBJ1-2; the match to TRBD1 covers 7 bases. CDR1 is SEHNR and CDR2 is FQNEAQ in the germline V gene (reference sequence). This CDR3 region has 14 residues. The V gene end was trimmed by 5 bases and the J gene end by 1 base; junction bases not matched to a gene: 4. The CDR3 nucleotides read TGTGCCAGCAGCCAGACAGGGAATAACTATGGCTACACCTTC. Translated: CASSQTGNNYGYTF.

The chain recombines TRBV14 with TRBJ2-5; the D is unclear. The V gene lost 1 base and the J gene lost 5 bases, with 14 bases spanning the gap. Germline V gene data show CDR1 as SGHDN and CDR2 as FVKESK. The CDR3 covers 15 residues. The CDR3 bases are TGTGCCAGCAGCCAAGTGCTGGGCATAGTGGAGACCCAGTACTTC. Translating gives CASSQVLGIVETQYF.

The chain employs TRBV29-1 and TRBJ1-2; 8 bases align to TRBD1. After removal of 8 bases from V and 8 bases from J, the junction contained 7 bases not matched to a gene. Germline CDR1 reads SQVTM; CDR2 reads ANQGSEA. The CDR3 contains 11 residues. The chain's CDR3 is CSIWTGNGYTF. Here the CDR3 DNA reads TGCAGCATATGGACAGGGAACGGCTACACCTTC.

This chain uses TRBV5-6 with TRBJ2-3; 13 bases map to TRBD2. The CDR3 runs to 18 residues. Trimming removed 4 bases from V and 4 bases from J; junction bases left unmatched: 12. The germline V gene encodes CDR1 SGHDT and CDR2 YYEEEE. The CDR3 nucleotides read TGTGCCAGCAGCCCCCCACCCCCCGGACTAGCGGGAGCAGATACGCAGTATTTT. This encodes CASSPPPPGLAGADTQYF. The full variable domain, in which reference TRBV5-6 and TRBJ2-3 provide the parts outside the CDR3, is DAGVTQSPTHLIKTRGQQVTLRCSPKSGHDTVSWYQQALGQGPQFIFQYYEEEERQRGNFPDRFSGHQFPNYSSELNVNALLLGDSALYLCASSPPPPGLAGADTQYFGPGTRLTVL.

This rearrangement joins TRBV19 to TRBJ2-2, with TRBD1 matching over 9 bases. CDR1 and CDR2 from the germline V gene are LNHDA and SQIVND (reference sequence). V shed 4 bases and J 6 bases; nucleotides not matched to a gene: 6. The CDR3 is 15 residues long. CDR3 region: CASSTQGARSGELFF. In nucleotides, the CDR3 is TGTGCCAGTAGTACACAGGGGGCGCGGTCCGGGGAGCTGTTTTTT.

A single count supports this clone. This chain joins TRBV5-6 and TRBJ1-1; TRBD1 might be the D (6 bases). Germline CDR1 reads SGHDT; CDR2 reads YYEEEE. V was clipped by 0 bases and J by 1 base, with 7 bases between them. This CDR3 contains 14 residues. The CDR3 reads CASSLDRENTEAFF. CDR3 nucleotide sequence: TGTGCCAGCAGCTTGGACAGGGAGAACACTGAAGCTTTCTTT. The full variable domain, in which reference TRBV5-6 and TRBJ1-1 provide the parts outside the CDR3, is DAGVTQSPTHLIKTRGQQVTLRCSPKSGHDTVSWYQQALGQGPQFIFQYYEEEERQRGNFPDRFSGHQFPNYSSELNVNALLLGDSALYLCASSLDRENTEAFFGQGTRLTVV.

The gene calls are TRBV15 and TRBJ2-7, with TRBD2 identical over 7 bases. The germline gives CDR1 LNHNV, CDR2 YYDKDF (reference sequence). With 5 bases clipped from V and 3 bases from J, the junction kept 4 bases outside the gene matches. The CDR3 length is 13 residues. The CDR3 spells CATSGLGGYEQYF. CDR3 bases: TGTGCCACCAGCGGACTAGGCGGCTACGAGCAGTACTTC.

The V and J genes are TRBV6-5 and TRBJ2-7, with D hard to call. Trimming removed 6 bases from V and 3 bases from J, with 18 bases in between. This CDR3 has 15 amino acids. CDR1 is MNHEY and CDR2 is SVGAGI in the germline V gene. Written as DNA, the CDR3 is TGTGCCAGCAGCTCTAAGGGCTCGTTCATCTACGAGCAGTACTTC. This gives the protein CASSSKGSFIYEQYF.

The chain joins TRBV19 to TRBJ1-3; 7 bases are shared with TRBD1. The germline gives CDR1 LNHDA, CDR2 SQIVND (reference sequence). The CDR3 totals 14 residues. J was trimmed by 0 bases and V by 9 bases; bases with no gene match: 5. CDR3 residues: CASQGGASGNTIYF. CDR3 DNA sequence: TGTGCCAGCCAGGGGGGGGCCTCTGGAAACACCATATATTTT. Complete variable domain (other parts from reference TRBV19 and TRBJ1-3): DGGITQSPKYLFRKEGQNVTLSCEQNLNHDAMYWYRQDPGQGLRLIYYSQIVNDFQKGDIAEGYSVSREKKESFPLTVTSAQKNPTAFYLCASQGGASGNTIYFGEGSWLTVV.

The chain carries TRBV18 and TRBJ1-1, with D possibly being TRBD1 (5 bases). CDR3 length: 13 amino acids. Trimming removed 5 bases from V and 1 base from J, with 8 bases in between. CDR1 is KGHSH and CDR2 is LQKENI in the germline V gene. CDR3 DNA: TGTGCCAGCTCAGAAGGACAGAACACTGAAGCTTTCTTT. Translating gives CASSEGQNTEAFF.

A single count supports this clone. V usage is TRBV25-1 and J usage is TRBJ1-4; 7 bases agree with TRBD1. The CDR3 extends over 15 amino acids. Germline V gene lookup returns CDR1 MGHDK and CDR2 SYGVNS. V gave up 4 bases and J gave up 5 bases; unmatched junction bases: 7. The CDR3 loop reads CASSVNRGINEKLFF. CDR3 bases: TGTGCCAGCAGTGTTAACAGGGGCATAAATGAAAAACTGTTTTTT. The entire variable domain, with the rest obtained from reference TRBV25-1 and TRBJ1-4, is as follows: EADIYQTPRYLVIGTGKKITLECSQTMGHDKMYWYQQDPGMELHLIHYSYGVNSTEKGDLSSESTVSRIRTEHFPLTLESARPSHTSQYLCASSVNRGINEKLFFGSGTQLSVL.